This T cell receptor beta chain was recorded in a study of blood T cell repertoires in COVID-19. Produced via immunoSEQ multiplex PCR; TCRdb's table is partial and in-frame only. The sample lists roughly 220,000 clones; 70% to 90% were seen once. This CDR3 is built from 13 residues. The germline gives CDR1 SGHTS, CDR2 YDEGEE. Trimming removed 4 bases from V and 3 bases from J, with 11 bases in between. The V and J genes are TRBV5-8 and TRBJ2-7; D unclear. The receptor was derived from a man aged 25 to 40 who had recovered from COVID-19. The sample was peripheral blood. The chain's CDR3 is CASSPGPFYEQYF. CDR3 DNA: TGTGCCAGCAGCCCGGGTCCCTTCTACGAGCAGTACTTC.